A selection of T cell receptor beta chains follows, all from one sample in a study of T cell clonotyping in hematopoietic cell transplantation. Clones were read by immunoSEQ multiplex PCR, and TCRdb kept only the in-frame ones, dropping some. The sample contains fewer than 15,000 clones, over 80% of which appear only once. This material consisted of peripheral blood mononuclear cells, taken before stem cell transplant. The receptor source for this set is a man in his 60s with acute myeloid leukemia. Some clones in this sample may be carry-over from other donors' samples. Each CDR3 is given with its conserved first and last residue. Each record gives: J gene, clone size, CDR3 length, V gene, D gene, CDR3 protein, CDR3 DNA. The D gene is left open where the match is weak. Only part of the rows carry a size: once, few, many, or a class if the clone is expanded.

>TRBJ2-3|-|15|TRBV5-8|-
CASSATHPGSDTQYF
TGTGCCAGCAGCGCAACTCATCCTGGGTCAGATACGCAGTATTTT
>TRBJ1-1|-|12|TRBV11-3|-
CASSAGATEAFF
TGTGCCAGCAGCGCGGGAGCCACTGAAGCTTTCTTT
>TRBJ1-5|few|10|TRBV30|-
CAWKDQGTHF
TGTGCCTGGAAAGACCAGGGTACGCATTTT
>TRBJ1-1|-|14|TRBV5-6|-
CASSFWGLNTEAFF
TGTGCCAGCAGCTTTTGGGGACTGAACACTGAAGCTTTCTTT
>TRBJ1-2|-|14|TRBV19|-
CASSTLGSRYGYTF
TGTGCCAGTAGTACCTTGGGGTCCCGCTATGGCTACACCTTC
>TRBJ2-2|-|15|TRBV5-4|-
CASSLEQGGSGELFF
TGTGCCAGCAGCTTGGAACAGGGTGGGTCCGGGGAGCTGTTTTTT
>TRBJ1-2|-|15|TRBV10-3|TRBD1
CAISEDGQGSTGYTF
TGTGCCATCAGTGAGGACGGACAGGGGAGCACTGGCTACACCTTC
>TRBJ2-1|-|14|TRBV5-1|-
CASSLGQVYNEQFF
TGCGCCAGCAGCTTGGGACAGGTCTACAATGAGCAGTTCTTC
>TRBJ1-2|once|15|TRBV19|-
CASSQKVALDYGYTF
TGTGCCAGTAGCCAAAAGGTCGCTTTAGACTATGGCTACACCTTC
>TRBJ1-2|-|13|TRBV29-1|-
CSAEIGGRLGYTF
TGCAGCGCTGAGATTGGGGGTCGCCTGGGCTACACCTTC
>TRBJ1-2|-|14|TRBV11-2|-
CASSPPRAGYGYTF
TGTGCCAGCAGCCCGCCCAGGGCGGGCTATGGCTACACCTTC
>TRBJ1-1|-|13|TRBV27|-
CASHRVFNTEAFF
TGTGCCAGTCACAGGGTTTTTAACACTGAAGCTTTCTTT
>TRBJ1-4|-|14|TRBV15|TRBD1
CATSLDRGREKLFF
TGTGCCACCAGCTTAGACAGGGGGCGAGAAAAACTGTTTTTT
>TRBJ2-2|-|14|TRBV4-1|-
CASSQLLGTGELFF
TGCGCCAGCAGCCAACTCCTTGGCACCGGGGAGCTGTTTTTT
>TRBJ2-1|-|16|TRBV4-2|-
CASSPERTGSDNEQFF
TGTGCCAGCAGCCCGGAAAGGACCGGGTCCGACAATGAGCAGTTCTTC
>TRBJ1-3|few|13|TRBV5-6|-
CASSLWQGNTIYF
TGTGCCAGCAGCTTGTGGCAGGGAAACACCATATATTTT
>TRBJ2-2|-|14|TRBV14|-
CASSQDDRTGELFF
TGTGCCAGCAGCCAAGATGACCGTACCGGGGAGCTGTTTTTT
>TRBJ2-5|-|16|TRBV5-1|-
CASSLYGTVGGETQYF
TGCGCCAGCAGCTTGTACGGGACCGTAGGGGGAGAGACCCAGTACTTC
>TRBJ2-3|-|16|TRBV7-2|TRBD2
CASSFWPSGDTDTQYF
TGTGCCAGCAGCTTTTGGCCTAGCGGGGACACAGATACGCAGTATTTT
>TRBJ1-5|-|9|TRBV9|-
CASSGPQHF
TGTGCCAGCAGCGGGCCCCAGCATTTT
>TRBJ2-7|-|14|TRBV7-3|-
CASSQPDVKGEQYF
TGTGCCAGCAGCCAGCCGGACGTTAAGGGAGAGCAGTACTTC
>TRBJ2-2|-|16|TRBV21-1|-
CASTRGGTRYTGELFF
TGTGCCAGCACCCGGGGCGGGACTAGATACACCGGGGAGCTGTTTTTT
>TRBJ1-1|-|13|TRBV11-3|-
CASSLGGYAEAFF
TGTGCCAGCAGCTTGGGGGGGTACGCTGAAGCTTTCTTT
>TRBJ2-2|once|18|TRBV7-2|TRBD2
CASSLARSSGGVTGELFF
TGTGCCAGCAGCTTAGCGCGGTCTAGCGGGGGGGTTACCGGGGAGCTGTTTTTT
>TRBJ1-5|few|13|TRBV10-3|TRBD1
CAIGTDDNQPQHF
TGTGCCATCGGGACAGATGACAATCAGCCCCAGCATTTT
>TRBJ1-1|-|13|TRBV2|-
CASNRQSYTEAFF
TGTGCCAGCAATAGACAGTCCTACACTGAAGCTTTCTTT
>TRBJ1-5|-|13|TRBV2|-
CASKRGSNQPQHF
TGTGCCAGCAAGAGGGGGAGCAATCAGCCCCAGCATTTT
>TRBJ1-2|-|17|TRBV9|TRBD1
CASSASRDRGGAYGYTF
TGTGCCAGCAGCGCGTCCCGGGACAGGGGGGGGGCCTATGGCTACACCTTC
>TRBJ2-3|-|15|TRBV6-4|-
CASSDFGSSTDTQYF
TGTGCCAGCAGTGACTTTGGCTCAAGCACAGATACGCAGTATTTT
>TRBJ2-1|-|14|TRBV6-5|-
CASSTAGTNNEQFF
TGTGCCAGCAGTACGGCAGGGACCAACAATGAGCAGTTCTTC
>TRBJ1-2|-|13|TRBV5-4|TRBD1
CASSLGQDHGYTF
TGTGCCAGCAGCCTCGGACAGGACCATGGCTACACCTTC
>TRBJ2-5|-|14|TRBV13|TRBD2
CASGERGGAETQYF
TGTGCCAGCGGCGAGCGGGGGGGCGCGGAGACCCAGTACTTC
>TRBJ1-4|once|16|TRBV2|TRBD1
CASSGDRVATNEKLFF
TGTGCCAGCAGTGGAGACAGGGTGGCAACTAATGAAAAACTGTTTTTT
>TRBJ2-7|-|15|TRBV5-8|TRBD1
CASSFLTGVGDEQYF
TGTGCCAGCAGCTTCCTGACAGGGGTCGGGGACGAGCAGTACTTC
>TRBJ1-1|few|14|TRBV7-9|TRBD1
CASSFGTGNPEAFF
TGTGCCAGCAGCTTCGGGACAGGGAATCCTGAAGCTTTCTTT
>TRBJ1-6|once|16|TRBV5-1|-
CASSLNPGGVNSPLHF
TGCGCCAGCAGCTTGAACCCGGGGGGCGTTAATTCACCCCTCCACTTT
>TRBJ2-3|-|12|TRBV6-6|-
CASSYATDTQYF
TGTGCCAGCAGTTACGCGACAGATACGCAGTATTTT
>TRBJ1-3|-|16|TRBV27|TRBD1
CASSKGALLSGNTIYF
TGTGCCAGCAGCAAGGGGGCCCTCCTCTCTGGAAACACCATATATTTT
>TRBJ2-7|-|13|TRBV6-6|-
CASSYRGAYEQYF
TGTGCCAGCAGTTACAGGGGGGCCTACGAGCAGTACTTC
>TRBJ2-5|-|15|TRBV27|TRBD2
CASSLSGGARETQYF
TGTGCCAGCAGTCTAAGCGGGGGGGCCAGGGAGACCCAGTACTTC
>TRBJ1-5|-|9|TRBV3-2|-
CAIPRPQHF
TGTGCCATTCCCCGGCCCCAGCATTTT
>TRBJ1-2|-|15|TRBV19|-
CASSKGDLPVYGYTF
TGTGCCAGTAGTAAAGGGGACCTCCCAGTTTATGGCTACACCTTC
>TRBJ1-5|-|13|TRBV29-1|-
CSVGSGGNQPQHF
TGCAGCGTTGGAAGTGGCGGCAATCAGCCCCAGCATTTT